The T cell receptor (beta chain) described here comes from a study of T cell repertoires in cytomegalovirus infection. Background on the study: It can be stated that public TCR beta signatures indicated CMV infection as well as a matching HLA type.

TCRdb analysed the reads with MiXCR anew, one entry per CDR3 protein. The sample lists about 600,000 distinct CDR3 sequences, roughly 24% occurring once. Findings and limits, study-wide: Predominance within the ex vivo response was attributable to HLA-C-restricted CMV-specific TCR beta clonotypes. Totalled public TCR beta family frequency picked out people who carried CMV plus the relevant HLA.

The table lists this clonotype with a count of one. Its antigen is unidentified. This clonotype was sampled from a human donor in good health (CMV status not recorded). Some clones in this sample may be carry-over from other donors' samples. Sequencing was done on a sample of CD8+ T cells from PBMCs.

CDR3 region: CSAEGIGLTEAFF. Written as DNA, the CDR3 is TGCAGCGCCGAGGGGATAGGGCTCACTGAAGCTTTCTTT. This chain connects TRBV29-1 to TRBJ1-1, with a possible D match to TRBD1 (5 bases). V lost 7 bases, J lost 4 bases, and 16 bases lay in between. The CDR3 consists of 13 residues. CDR1 and CDR2 (germline): SQVTM, ANQGSEA.